This is a list of T cell receptor beta chains from one sample in a study of CXCR3-negative and CXCR3-positive naive CD8 T cells. TCRdb reprocessed the 5' RACE reads; each CDR3 protein has one entry and no DNA is given. Found here are over 100,000 distinct CDR3 sequences; the top ten clones hold 0.25% to 0.35%. Sequencing was done on a sample of naive CXCR3- CD8+ T cells from blood. These receptors all stem from a human donor in good health. Some clones in this sample may be carry-over from other donors' samples. Each CDR3 is given with its conserved first and last residue.

TRBV4-1	TRBJ2-7	CASSQGTGQQYF
TRBV28	TRBJ2-7	CASSLNWPPYEQYF
TRBV29-1	TRBJ1-2	CSVEDPERPIANYGYTF
TRBV9	TRBJ2-7	CASSAGGLSSYEQYF
TRBV3-1	TRBJ2-1	CASSQDSEREYYNEQFF
TRBV29-1	TRBJ2-3	CSVEDLAGEPTDTQYF
TRBV27	TRBJ2-5	CASSLSWVAGVETQYF
TRBV7-9	TRBJ2-1	CASSPRQGEVGEQFF
TRBV28	TRBJ2-7	CASSSWTSGSRTYEQYF
TRBV5-1	TRBJ2-2	CASSLVGSGGELFF
TRBV29-1	TRBJ2-1	CSVESGTSRSNEQFF